These 14 T cell receptor beta chains came from one sample sequenced in a study of T cell changes during pregnancy in multiple sclerosis. Generated by immunoSEQ multiplex PCR, the TCRdb table keeps only in-frame clones and is missing some. Of under 80,000 clones listed, roughly nine tenths were seen once; the top ten hold over 1.3%. Sequenced here: peripheral blood, sampled in the second trimester of pregnancy. These receptors all stem from a female donor with multiple sclerosis, enrolled in a pregnancy study.

The rearrangement uses TRBV18 and TRBJ2-3; TRBD2 matches 8 bases. Germline loops: CDR1 KGHSH, CDR2 LQKENI. After removal of 2 bases from V and 2 bases from J, the junction contained 6 bases not matched to a gene. The CDR3 extends over 16 amino acids. The chain's CDR3 is CASSPNERGPTDTQYF. The DNA of the CDR3 is TGTGCCAGCTCACCAAACGAGCGGGGGCCCACAGATACGCAGTATTTT.

This sequence joins TRBV6-5 and TRBJ1-1; maybe TRBD1 (6 bases). This CDR3 is built from 12 residues. Trimming stripped 10 bases from V and 8 bases from J, with 17 bases between. CDR1 and CDR2 (germline): MNHEY, SVGAGI. CDR3 bases: TGTGCCACCACAAAGGGGGGGCGCGAAGCTTTCTTT. It yields the protein CATTKGGREAFF.

The J gene is TRBJ2-3, the V gene TRBV12-5, with 12 bases identical to TRBD2. The CDR3 runs to 16 residues. The trim removed 4 bases at V and 0 bases at J, leaving 2 bases unmatched. Germline loops: CDR1 LGHNT, CDR2 FRNRAP. DNA for the CDR3: TGTGCTAGTGGTTCCGGACTAGCGGGAAGCACAGATACGCAGTATTTT. Its translation is CASGSGLAGSTDTQYF.

The chain links TRBV19 to TRBJ2-2; the D gene is possibly TRBD1 (6 bases). The CDR3 loop spans 14 amino acids. Trimming removed 4 bases from V and 4 bases from J, with 10 bases in between. Germline CDR1 is LNHDA and CDR2 is SQIVND (reference sequence). Here the CDR3 reads CASSTDRITGELFF. CDR3 nucleotide sequence: TGTGCCAGTAGTACGGACAGAATCACCGGGGAGCTGTTTTTT.

The chain has TRBV7-6 and TRBJ2-2; 11 bases agree with TRBD2. The trim removed 1 base at V and 6 bases at J, leaving 13 bases unmatched. The CDR3 length is 19 residues. Per germline, CDR1 SGHVS and CDR2 FNYEAQ. The CDR3 here is CASSLGLLTSGILSGELFF. In DNA form, the CDR3 reads TGTGCCAGCAGCTTAGGGTTATTGACTAGCGGGATACTCTCCGGGGAGCTGTTTTTT.

The chain combines TRBV9 with TRBJ1-2; D gene uncertain. Germline loops: CDR1 SGDLS, CDR2 YYNGEE. Trimming cost V 3 bases and J 11 bases, with 17 bases left between them. The CDR3 runs to 13 residues. In nucleotides, the CDR3 is TGTGCCAGCAGCGAGCCGAGTACCTCGAAGTACACCTTC. The encoded protein is CASSEPSTSKYTF. Complete variable domain (other parts from reference TRBV9 and TRBJ1-2): DSGVTQTPKHLITATGQRVTLRCSPRSGDLSVYWYQQSLDQGLQFLIQYYNGEERAKGNILERFSAQQFPDLHSELNLSSLELGDSALYFCASSEPSTSKYTFGSGTRLTVV.

The V and J genes are TRBV4-2 and TRBJ1-5; D perhaps matches TRBD1 (6 bases). Germline loops: CDR1 LGHNA, CDR2 YNFKEQ. Trimming stripped 4 bases from V and 0 bases from J, with 22 bases between. CDR3 length equals 19 residues. CDR3 DNA: TGTGCCAGCAGCCCATCGACAGGCGGGGGGTGGGATAGCAATCAGCCCCAGCATTTT. It yields the protein CASSPSTGGGWDSNQPQHF.

The chain is built from TRBV14 and TRBJ2-1; 11 nucleotides line up with TRBD2. Trimming at V came to 3 bases and at J to 7 bases, leaving 2 bases not matched to a gene. This CDR3 region has 14 residues. The germline CDR1 and CDR2 sequences are SGHDN and FVKESK. CDR3 protein: CASSQGLAENEQFF. The CDR3 region has the DNA TGTGCCAGCAGCCAGGGACTAGCGGAGAATGAGCAGTTCTTC.

This chain links TRBV7-9 with TRBJ1-5, with 7 bases that match TRBD1. Germline loops: CDR1 SEHNR, CDR2 FQNEAQ (reference sequence). The CDR3 covers 18 residues. Trimming cost V 2 bases and J 1 base; bases outside gene matches: 11. CDR3 sequence (DNA): TGTGCCAGCAGCTTAACAGGGGTAATAAGGGAAAGCAATCAGCCCCAGCATTTT. It yields the protein CASSLTGVIRESNQPQHF. Using reference TRBV7-9 and TRBJ1-5 for the parts outside the CDR3, the full variable domain is DTGVSQNPRHKITKRGQNVTFRCDPISEHNRLYWYRQTLGQGPEFLTYFQNEAQLEKSRLLSDRFSAERPKGSFSTLEIQRTEQGDSAMYLCASSLTGVIRESNQPQHFGDGTRLSIL.

As regards this clone: Its ends do not fully match the called genes, so a read error is possible. V gene TRBV5-4 combines with J gene TRBJ1-2; TRBD1 is a possible D gene (5 bases). The V gene's germline CDR1 is SGHNT and CDR2 YYREEE (reference sequence). The CDR3 length is 12 residues. The CDR3 here is CASSLGGPLYIF. CDR3 coding DNA: TGTGCCAGCAGCTTGGGGGGCCCGCTGTACATCTTC.

The J gene is TRBJ1-2, the V gene TRBV11-1; D call uncertain. Germline CDR1 SGHAT, CDR2 FQDESV (reference sequence). The CDR3 consists of 14 residues. V lost 5 bases to trimming and J lost 4 bases, with 14 bases between them. CDR3 amino acids: CASSTPPGSYGYTF. CDR3 coding DNA: TGTGCCAGCAGCACCCCGCCGGGTTCCTATGGCTACACCTTC.

V is TRBV7-9 and J is TRBJ1-4; 7 nucleotides agree with TRBD1. The CDR3 has 16 amino acids. V was clipped by 4 bases and J by 0 bases; unmatched bases: 5. Germline CDR1 reads SEHNR; CDR2 reads FQNEAQ (reference sequence). The CDR3 is CASSWKDRATNEKLFF. The CDR3 DNA is TGTGCCAGCAGCTGGAAAGACAGGGCAACTAATGAAAAACTGTTTTTT.

The chain has TRBV4-1 and TRBJ2-3, with 7 bases fitting TRBD1. Germline CDR1 reads MGHRA; CDR2 reads YSYEKL. Losses at the gene ends were 2 bases for V and 6 bases for J; bases not matched to a gene: 8. The CDR3 has 15 amino acids. Here the CDR3 reads CASSQSTGQRDTQYF. The CDR3 coding sequence is TGCGCCAGCAGCCAATCGACAGGGCAAAGGGATACGCAGTATTTT.

In DNA form, the CDR3 reads TGTGCCAGCAGTCCGCAACACGGGGGCAATGAGCAGTTCTTC. Translated, it gives CASSPQHGGNEQFF. The chain carries TRBV6-5 and TRBJ2-1; TRBD2 is a possible D gene (6 bases). The germline gives CDR1 MNHEY, CDR2 SVGAGI. This CDR3 has 14 residues. V lost 5 bases and J lost 6, with 14 bases in between.